The entry that follows covers one T cell receptor beta chain sequence. The antigen remains undetermined. The protocol was immunoSEQ multiplex PCR, while the TCRdb copy is restricted to in-frame clones and leaves out a portion. This table holds approximately 74,000 clones, about 80% found once. The CDR3 runs to 14 residues. V lost 6 bases, J lost 7 bases, and 9 bases stayed unmatched. Germline values: CDR1 SQVTM, CDR2 ANQGSEA. This specimen comes from a study of OX40 agonist ivuxolimab in advanced cancers. Study summary: Patient treatment consisted of intravenous ivuxolimab administration every 2 weeks at 0.01 to 10 mg/kg. Under the entry rules, prior anti-PD-1, anti-PD-L1 or anti-CTLA-4 therapy was allowed, and less than 50% had some. Age averaged about 66 years (range roughly 20 to 90), and 82.7% were male. General study points: CD4+ and CD8+ blood T cells expanded clonally by week 6 at 0.1 to 3.0 mg/kg.

Here the sequenced sample was CD4+ or CD8+ T cells sorted from blood, taken in a trial of the OX40 agonist ivuxolimab. The clonotype comes from an adult with an advanced solid tumor such as melanoma, head and neck, liver or kidney cancer. The V and J genes are TRBV29-1 and TRBJ1-5; 10 nucleotides line up with TRBD1. Here the CDR3 DNA reads TGCAGCGTGGGGGTCGGGACAGGGGAACAGCCCCAGCATTTT. Its translation: CSVGVGTGEQPQHF.